This T cell receptor (beta chain) originates from a study of T cell repertoires in cytomegalovirus infection. The wider study: It can be stated that public TCR beta signatures indicated CMV infection as well as a matching HLA type. General study results and limits: HLA-C-restricted TCR beta clonotypes specific for CMV led the ex vivo response. Cumulated frequencies of public TCR beta families served to identify carriers of CMV plus the relevant HLA.

MiXCR was run by TCRdb on the reads, yielding one entry per CDR3 protein. This table holds more than 400,000 distinct CDR3 sequences, approximately 25% found once. This clonotype turned up a few times. What it binds is not known. CDR3 length equals 17 residues. V lost 7 bases, J lost 2 bases, and 17 bases stayed unmatched. From germline, CDR1 is LNHDA and CDR2 SQIVND (reference sequence). This sequence originates from a human donor in good health (CMV status not recorded). Some clones in this sample may be carry-over from other donors' samples. The sample was PBMCs. V and J are TRBV19 and TRBJ2-7, with 7 bases matching TRBD2. The CDR3 reads CASTRTWGGVNTYEQYF. The CDR3 DNA reads TGTGCCAGTACCCGAACGTGGGGGGGTGTTAATACCTACGAGCAGTACTTC.